The T cell receptor (beta chain) described here comes from a study of cytomegalovirus exposure and HLA in healthy donors. Study-level findings and limits: In vitro assays verified that a few CMV-associated chains recognized CMV antigens specifically. Among immune exposure information, only CMV serostatus was available. When analyzed later, the rates of TCR association showed variation by HLA locus, with DRB1 the most and HLA-C the fewest.

The PCR made use of 60 Vbeta and 13 Jbeta primers. Sequencing used immunoSEQ multiplex PCR; TCRdb keeps in-frame clones, though not all of them. The sample has over 150,000 clones; around 79% are singletons. In this sample, this clone turned up once. No antigen is known for it. The CDR3 loop spans 14 amino acids. V dropped 5 bases and J dropped 8 bases, with 19 bases sitting between them. CDR1 and CDR2 from the germline V gene are GTSNPN and SVGIG (reference sequence). The rearrangement uses TRBV30 and TRBJ2-1; TRBD2 might be the D (6 bases). This TCR was sampled from a young man in good health and CMV-seronegative. The specimen was PBMCs. The CDR3, as DNA: TGTGCCTGGGAGAACGGGGGAGTCGGAGATGAGCAGTTCTTC. Protein product: CAWENGGVGDEQFF.